These 23 T cell receptor beta chains were all obtained from the same sample, sequenced in a study of blood T cell repertoires in COVID-19. Profiling relied on immunoSEQ multiplex PCR, and the TCRdb table lists in-frame clones only, not all of them. The table has approximately 260,000 clones, roughly 91% seen once; the top ten hold roughly 1.8%. The material sequenced was PBMCs or T cells enriched from blood (not recorded which). These receptors all come from a woman in her sixties who had recovered from COVID-19.

This chain joins TRBV2 and TRBJ1-5, with D possibly TRBD1 on 5 matching bases. V was clipped by 3 bases and J by 5 bases, with 11 bases between them. Germline V gives CDR1 SNHLY, CDR2 FYNNEI. The CDR3 loop spans 14 amino acids. CDR3 in amino acids: CASSDWGVDQPQHF. As DNA, the CDR3 is TGTGCCAGCAGTGATTGGGGGGTAGATCAGCCCCAGCATTTT.

J is TRBJ2-1 and V is TRBV7-9; TRBD2 matches 9 bases. The V gene end was trimmed by 0 bases and the J gene end by 2 bases; junction bases not matched to a gene: 2. The CDR3 totals 16 residues. Germline CDR1 SEHNR, CDR2 FQNEAQ (reference sequence). The DNA of the CDR3 is TGTGCCAGCAGCTTAGCCGGGACTAGCCCCTACAATGAGCAGTTCTTC. It yields the protein CASSLAGTSPYNEQFF.

Concerning this clone: Other DNA sequences in the same sample also yield this CDR3. V usage is TRBV5-4 and J usage is TRBJ1-3; 8 bases are shared with TRBD1. The length of the CDR3 is 14 residues. CDR1 and CDR2 (germline): SGHNT, YYREEE (reference sequence). The junction had 1 base not matched to a gene; V was cut back by 0 bases and J by 5 bases. The CDR3 is CASSLGQGRNTIYF. CDR3 DNA sequence: TGTGCCAGCAGCTTGGGACAGGGGCGAAACACCATATATTTT.

This chain connects TRBV2 to TRBJ2-3; 7 bases fit TRBD2. This CDR3 has 12 amino acids. The J segment lost 8 bases and the V segment lost 7 bases, leaving 6 bases of the junction unmatched. Germline CDR1 SNHLY, CDR2 FYNNEI. The CDR3 bases are TGTGCCAGCACTATAGTAGCGGGTACGCAGTATTTT. This codes for CASTIVAGTQYF.

This clone is judged large. V is TRBV2 and J is TRBJ2-1; 12 bases align to TRBD2. The CDR3 has 13 residues. The ends lost 8 bases at V and 8 bases at J; junction bases unmatched: 4. The germline gives CDR1 SNHLY, CDR2 FYNNEI. In nucleotides, the CDR3 is TGTGCCAGCCTGGGACTAGCGGGTTATGAGCAGTTCTTC. This translates into CASLGLAGYEQFF.

The chain carries TRBV2 and TRBJ1-5, with D possibly being TRBD1 (6 bases). The V end was cut by 6 bases, the J end by 0 bases, with 12 bases between. Per the germline V gene, CDR1 is SNHLY and CDR2 is FYNNEI. There are 15 residues in the CDR3. The CDR3 sequence: CASSAQGISNQPQHF. The DNA of the CDR3 is TGTGCCAGCAGCGCCCAGGGGATTAGCAATCAGCCCCAGCATTTT.

The chain employs TRBV27 and TRBJ2-5; possible D gene TRBD1, 5 bases. Trimming shortened V by 4 bases and J by 5 bases, and 14 bases separated the two germline ends. This CDR3 is 14 amino acids long. Germline assignment: CDR1 MNHEY and CDR2 SMNVEV (reference sequence). The CDR3 DNA is TGTGCCAGCAGTTCGCAGGGTTGGTTTGAGACCCAGTACTTC. Translation gives CASSSQGWFETQYF.

The chain carries TRBV5-1 and TRBJ2-7; TRBD1 might be the D (6 bases). The CDR3 is 15 residues long. CDR1 and CDR2 (germline): SGHRS, YFSETQ. The V end lost 2 bases, the J end lost 4 bases, and 16 bases lay between the germline ends. CDR3 DNA sequence: TGCGCCAGCAGCTTTAGTTCAGGGGTGGATTACGAGCAGTACTTC. Its translation is CASSFSSGVDYEQYF. The complete variable domain, with remaining parts taken from reference TRBV5-1 and TRBJ2-7, reads KAGVTQTPRYLIKTRGQQVTLSCSPISGHRSVSWYQQTPGQGLQFLFEYFSETQRNKGNFPGRFSGRQFSNSRSEMNVSTLELGDSALYLCASSFSSGVDYEQYFGPGTRLTVT.

This clone has more than one count but fewer than ten. The genes are TRBV6-5 and TRBJ1-3; TRBD1 matches at 8 bases. Germline loops: CDR1 MNHEY, CDR2 SVGAGI. The CDR3 runs 14 residues. The V segment lost 6 bases and the J segment 6 bases; nucleotides outside the gene matches: 7. The CDR3 DNA sequence: TGTGCCAGCAGACTGACAGGGGTGATAAACACCATATATTTT. Amino acid sequence: CASRLTGVINTIYF.

This clone was recorded once. The chain combines TRBV28 with TRBJ2-1; 8 bases are a match to TRBD2. Unmatched junction bases numbered 4, after V lost 7 bases and J lost 8 bases. Germline CDR1 and CDR2: MDHEN and SYDVKM. The length of the CDR3 is 12 residues. CDR3 sequence: CASKAGEDEQFF. For the CDR3, the DNA is TGTGCCAGCAAAGCGGGGGAGGATGAGCAGTTCTTC.

CDR3 loop: CASSLVPSSNYGYTF. CDR3 DNA sequence: TGTGCCAGCAGCTTAGTCCCGAGCTCTAACTATGGCTACACCTTC. The chain recombines TRBV7-9 with TRBJ1-2; D gene uncertain. Per germline, CDR1 SEHNR and CDR2 FQNEAQ (reference sequence). V was clipped by 1 base and J by 0 bases, with 9 bases between them. This CDR3 has 15 amino acids.

The chain is built from TRBV20-1 and TRBJ2-1, with TRBD1 matching over 10 bases. V shed 3 bases and J 14 bases; nucleotides not matched to a gene: 7. Germline values: CDR1 DFQATT, CDR2 SNEGSKA (reference sequence). CDR3 size: 12 residues. The CDR3 DNA reads as TGCAGTGCTAGTTTTACGGGACAGGGGAAGTTCTTC. It translates to CSASFTGQGKFF.

As concerns this clone: The junction shows a germline mismatch at one end, possibly a read error. V is TRBV7-9 and J is TRBJ2-7, with 10 bases aligning to TRBD1. The length of the CDR3 is 14 residues. Per the germline V gene, CDR1 is SEHNR and CDR2 is FQNEAQ (reference sequence). The CDR3 nucleotides read TGTGCCAGCAGCTCCTTCCCGGGACAGGGGCCTTCCACGTTC. The encoded protein is CASSSFPGQGPSTF.

The rearrangement joins TRBV2 to TRBJ2-7; D is uncertain. Per the germline V gene, CDR1 is SNHLY and CDR2 is FYNNEI. This CDR3 has 13 residues. V was pared by 6 bases and J by 0 bases, with 9 bases between. The CDR3 reads CASRLRSSYEQYF. DNA of the CDR3: TGTGCCAGCAGGCTACGTAGCTCCTACGAGCAGTACTTC.

The chain employs TRBV10-3 and TRBJ2-3; TRBD2 agrees at 7 bases. V was clipped by 8 bases and J by 0 bases; unmatched bases: 8. The CDR3 totals 15 residues. Germline V lookup: CDR1 ENHRY, CDR2 SYGVKD. The CDR3 nucleotides read TGTGCCATCGGTGCGCCTAGCGGAAGCACAGATACGCAGTATTTT. Its protein product is CAIGAPSGSTDTQYF.

This rearrangement joins TRBV6-5 to TRBJ1-3, with D unresolved. V lost 6 bases, J lost 8 bases, and 11 bases lay in between. Germline loops: CDR1 MNHEY, CDR2 SVGAGI. The CDR3 contains 12 residues. The CDR3 coding sequence is TGTGCCAGCAGAACCCGGAGGGACACCATATATTTT. Amino acid sequence: CASRTRRDTIYF.

Note on this clone: A junction boundary mismatches the germline segment, possibly from a read error. The chain employs TRBV3-1 (or the pseudogene TRBV3-2) and TRBJ1-4, with D hard to call. CDR1 is LGHDT and CDR2 is YNNKEL in the germline V gene (reference sequence). The CDR3 is 12 amino acids. The CDR3 DNA sequence: TGTGCCAGCAGCCAAGGCACTACAAGATTAGGTTTT. Amino acids: CASSQGTTRLGF.

The V and J genes are TRBV28 and TRBJ2-7; TRBD1 might be the D (6 bases). The V gene's germline CDR1 is MDHEN and CDR2 SYDVKM. V dropped 3 bases and J dropped 2 bases, with 11 bases sitting between them. The CDR3 consists of 14 residues. The CDR3 is CASSLVGHPYEQYF. CDR3 nucleotide sequence: TGTGCCAGCAGTTTGGTGGGACACCCCTACGAGCAGTACTTC.

The rearrangement links TRBV5-1 to TRBJ1-5; D gene unclear. This CDR3 spans 13 amino acids. Trimming took off 3 bases at V and 1 base at J, with 5 bases between the two ends. The germline V gene has CDR1 SGHRS and CDR2 YFSETQ. The CDR3 DNA follows: TGCGCCAGCAGCTGGGAGAGCAATCAGCCCCAGCATTTT. Translation gives CASSWESNQPQHF.

The chain links TRBV10-1 to TRBJ1-1, with 8 bases aligning to TRBD1. This CDR3 is built from 13 residues. J was trimmed by 7 bases and V by 4 bases; bases with no gene match: 5. CDR1 and CDR2 (germline): WNHNN, SYGVQD (reference sequence). CDR3 DNA sequence: TGCGCCAGCAGTGCCAGGACAGGGCTTGAAGCTTTCTTT. Translated: CASSARTGLEAFF.

The rearrangement joins TRBV14 to TRBJ2-3; no firm D call. Per the germline V gene, CDR1 is SGHDN and CDR2 is FVKESK. The CDR3 has 13 residues. V gave up 4 bases and J gave up 7 bases, with 12 bases separating them. CDR3 protein: CASSPTVAYTQYF. In DNA form, the CDR3 reads TGTGCCAGCAGCCCGACTGTTGCCTATACGCAGTATTTT.

CDR3 sequence: CAIRDRRTDTQYF. Written as DNA, the CDR3 is TGTGCCATACGGGACAGGCGCACAGATACGCAGTATTTT. The chain has TRBV11-1 and TRBJ2-3; 8 nucleotides align to TRBD1. The length of the CDR3 is 13 residues. V lost 10 bases, J lost 1 base, and 4 bases stayed unmatched. Germline V gene data show CDR1 as SGHAT and CDR2 as FQDESV (reference sequence).

The V and J genes are TRBV6-5 and TRBJ1-4; 10 positions match TRBD1. From germline, CDR1 is MNHEY and CDR2 SVGAGI. The CDR3 length is 15 residues. Trimming cost V 0 bases and J 8 bases; bases outside gene matches: 3. CDR3 sequence: CASSYSTGGDEKLFF. The CDR3 DNA reads TGTGCCAGCAGTTACTCGACAGGGGGCGACGAAAAACTGTTTTTT.